This entry is about one TCR beta chain. No antigen is known for it. No per-base quality is available; no much larger clone lies one base away. The CDR3 sequence holds 16 residues, the cysteine and phenylalanine included. Only CDR3 DNA remains: 48 bases, in frame from the first base. From a lookup of the germline V gene, CDR1 and CDR2 are SQVTM and ANQGSEA. Cut back by 4 bases and 0 bases, the V and J ends lie 13 bases apart. This entry comes from a study of cytomegalovirus exposure and HLA in healthy donors (dated by TCRdb to about 2017). Notes on the research overall: An earlier analysis of some 600 of the donors reported 276 Gb of sequence data and around 110 million unique TCR beta sequences obtained from about 170 million T cells. Of the 300 to 500 genotyped donors, approximately 80% were placed in the genetic ancestry cluster associated with self-reported Caucasian donors. The T cell repertoires of under 750 subjects were profiled by immunosequencing and related to cytomegalovirus serostatus. Genome-wide SNP genotypes for about 65% of the roughly 670 donors were used in a later genetic analysis, which treated that subset as a discovery cohort. All discovery cohort repertoires had been generated on a single sequencing platform. Roughly 5 DR-DQ haplotypes were handled as single units for association and clustering because linkage in the cohort was strong. To decide whether each TCR beta V gene segment behaved as functional or pseudogenic, an earlier analysis of 587 of the donors relied on high-throughput TCR beta sequencing. Donor age, sex, ethnicity and CMV serostatus were compiled alongside the repertoire data. Both class I and class II loci were covered by HLA typing, at four-digit resolution. To study patterns of TCR occurrence, a later analysis re-analyzed previously published TCR beta repertoires from around 660 donors and added high-resolution HLA genotyping. The later analysis used no new phenotypic data to find candidate immune exposures, relying instead on TCR beta sequences and their occurrence across donors. Along with the approximately 700-subject first cohort, a separate validation cohort of over a hundred different subjects was used. Among around 400 genotyped donors of the cohort, an average of around 250,000 unique TCR beta nucleotide sequences was sequenced per donor, of which roughly 17% were non-productive. Typing coverage varied by locus: roughly 629-630 donors for A, B, C, DRB1 and DQB1; roughly 520 for DQA1; 600 to 610 for DPA1; approximately 450 for DPB1. Roughly 300 gigabases of sequencing data and around 90 million unique TCR sequences made up an early release that covered approximately 650 HLA-typed donors. The study combined high-throughput TCR immunosequencing, statistical association of individual TCRs with disease status, and machine learning to predict cytomegalovirus infection status. The study aimed to test whether cataloging public T cell receptors could reveal signatures of past pathogen exposure. Beyond this particular receptor, the publication reports: In vitro tests confirmed that a few of the cytomegalovirus-associated TCR beta chains recognize cytomegalovirus antigens. A later analysis found that most CMV-associated TCR beta chains appeared HLA-restricted, with HLA associations seemingly driven largely by CMV exposure. The authors suggested that the approach could potentially be generalized to other disease states and immunological phenotypes. A further reported finding was that TCR beta sequences accurately predicted the HLA-A and HLA-B alleles for most subjects in the first cohort. According to a later genetic analysis, donors in an Asian-associated ancestry cluster had fewer N-insertions in productive TCRs than the roughly 670-donor mean. In a later analysis, several top co-occurrence clusters were reported to appear linked to parvovirus B19, influenza, CMV and Epstein-Barr virus. In a later genetic analysis, a missense DCLRE1C variant was associated with V-gene and J-gene trimming of TCR beta chains, and the association was replicated in an independent cohort. This cohort had only TCR beta chains sequenced, and the lack of alpha or paired-chain data limited which features could be detected. A cluster of highly shared sequence variants was judged likely to represent a technical artifact of the sequencing pipeline. The classifier was reported to diagnose cytomegalovirus status with high specificity and sensitivity in both the original and validation cohorts. In an earlier analysis of approximately 590 of the donors, most TCR beta V segments appeared in productive rearrangements about 90% or about 30% of the time, broadly matching IMGT annotations. In a later analysis, HLA-associated TCR beta chains were found to be more clonally expanded and to have lower generation probabilities than equally common non-associated chains. A later analysis found that TCR association rates varied across HLA loci, with DRB1 alleles showing the most associated TCRs and HLA-C alleles the fewest. The 87-base-pair reads could not distinguish some IMGT-functional V segments, including TRBV6-2 and TRBV6-3, so those segments were excluded. In the study, 150 to 200 TCR beta chains were listed as associated with cytomegalovirus. Because some donors lacked HLA typing at each locus, the association tests relied only on the typed subset. The presence/absence analyses assumed that sequencing depth was roughly uniform across donors, and that assumption may not be true. Correlated functional status among segregating V segments might reflect linkage disequilibrium, but an unknown experimental factor could not be ruled out. Assigning TCR associations to individual alleles was difficult when HLA alleles, especially DR and DQ, strongly co-occurred. Most TCR sequences were seen in very few donors, while some public TCRs were found in many individuals. In a later analysis, about 17,000 TCR beta sequences were associated with specific HLA alleles at a false discovery rate of 0.05. CMV serostatus was the only immune exposure information available for the cohort. About 17 rarely observed V segments, including chromosome 9 orphons, were excluded from the earlier analysis of approximately 500 of the donors because counts were too low.

Library generation was performed with the immunoSEQ multiplex PCR assay. For the multiplex PCR, a mixture combining 60 forward primers for TCR Vbeta segments and 13 reverse primers for TCR Jbeta segments was used. Amplification of the CDR3 region of rearranged TCR beta genes was performed with a multiplex PCR assay on genomic DNA. Amplified TCR beta libraries were sequenced as 87-base-pair reads on the Illumina HiSeq System. In the source study's methods: Across the 500 to 700 repertoires, a later analysis counted tens of millions of unique TCR beta chains, about 10 million of which were shared by at least two donors. To remove PCR and sequencing errors, raw reads were error-corrected and collapsed into unique sequences using a nearest-neighbor algorithm that merged closely related sequences. CDR3 sequences were aligned to IMGT reference sequences to assign V, D and J gene segments. For a sequence to be retained, a match of at least six nucleotides to both a V gene segment and a J gene segment was required. Rearrangements were called productive when the CDR3 lacked stop codons and stayed in frame with V and J; all others were non-productive. CDR3 was defined by IMGT convention, running from the second conserved V-encoded cysteine to the conserved J-encoded phenylalanine. In an earlier analysis of 550 to 650 of the donors, sequences lacking an unambiguous match to a single V gene segment were excluded. In an earlier analysis of some 590 of the donors, a V segment was called functional when productive rearrangements were above 56.7%, and segregating when the standard deviation between donors exceeded 5%. A statistical classification framework was built for diagnosing cytomegalovirus status from the catalog of TCR beta chain sequences. In a later analysis, V and J genes were assigned by comparing TCR nucleotide sequences against IMGT/GENE-DB human TR gene sequences. Using the TCRdist pipeline, a later analysis assigned CDR3 sequences along with most-parsimonious VDJ recombination scenarios. In a later analysis, each TCR beta chain was defined by its CDR3 amino acid sequence together with its V-gene family, and reads without a unique V-gene family were excluded. A later analysis removed over 500 highly shared, low-generation-probability nucleotide sequences to deal with suspected cross-contamination and a sequencing artifact. For each public chain, a later analysis derived a clonal expansion index from normalized ranks of inferred template counts within each repertoire. Generation probabilities in a later analysis came from a VDJ recombination model fitted to out-of-frame rearrangements, and those results were checked against IGoR. A later analysis scored TCR-TCR, TCR-HLA and TCR-CMV co-occurrence with hypergeometric tests, applying a repertoire-size bias correction to TCR pairs. To estimate false discovery rates, a later analysis permuted the HLA or CMV assignments 20 times. In a later analysis, co-occurring TCRs were grouped using DBSCAN, with TCRdist sequence similarity added in when clustering inside HLA-allele-positive subsets. Repertoires with fewer than 30,000 or more than 120,000 public chains, plus five repertoires with anomalous nucleotide sharing, were excluded from co-occurrence clustering. TCRdb holds this immuneACCESS table with in-frame rearrangements only. Some clones are missing; in checked studies, unresolved V genes explain under half, and the rest has no known cause. V and J calls and clone size are as listed in that table; D and trimming were resolved from the DNA. Recorded for this sample are 110,000 to 150,000 clones; around four fifths of them occurred a single time. In total, the top ten clones hold around 3% of the sample.

The cohort consisted of 670 or so healthy bone marrow donors. At the time of sampling, all cohort members were nominally healthy, though unrecorded immune exposures were likely present. The donor tested CMV seronegative, placing the donor among the approximately 360 seronegative members of the cohort. A peripheral blood sample was provided by each donor, and peripheral blood mononuclear cells were used for TCR beta sequencing. The Qiagen DNeasy Blood Extraction Kit was used to extract genomic DNA from the blood cell samples. Material: PBMCs. This sequence was found in a female donor in good health and CMV-seronegative. The rearranged segments are TRBV29-1 and TRBJ2-6; D gene: possibly TRBD1, on 6 matching bases. The sequenced DNA is TGCAGCGTTGCTGGACAGAAACTCTCTGGGGCCAACGTCCTGACTTTC. This codes for CSVAGQKLSGANVLTF.